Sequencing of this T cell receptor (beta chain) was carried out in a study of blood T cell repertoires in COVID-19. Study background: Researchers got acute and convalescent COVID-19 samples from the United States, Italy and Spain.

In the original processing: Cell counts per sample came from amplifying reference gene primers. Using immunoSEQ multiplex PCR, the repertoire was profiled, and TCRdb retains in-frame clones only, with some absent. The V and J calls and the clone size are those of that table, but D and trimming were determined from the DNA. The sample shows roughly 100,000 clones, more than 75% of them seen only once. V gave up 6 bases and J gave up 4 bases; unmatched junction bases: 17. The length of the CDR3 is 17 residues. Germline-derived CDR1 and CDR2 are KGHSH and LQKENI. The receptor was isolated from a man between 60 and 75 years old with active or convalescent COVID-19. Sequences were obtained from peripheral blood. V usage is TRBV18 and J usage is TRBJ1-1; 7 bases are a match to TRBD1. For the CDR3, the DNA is TGTGCCAGCTCTCCCTGGGCGGAACAGGGGCCGTCCACTGAAGCTTTCTTT. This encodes CASSPWAEQGPSTEAFF.